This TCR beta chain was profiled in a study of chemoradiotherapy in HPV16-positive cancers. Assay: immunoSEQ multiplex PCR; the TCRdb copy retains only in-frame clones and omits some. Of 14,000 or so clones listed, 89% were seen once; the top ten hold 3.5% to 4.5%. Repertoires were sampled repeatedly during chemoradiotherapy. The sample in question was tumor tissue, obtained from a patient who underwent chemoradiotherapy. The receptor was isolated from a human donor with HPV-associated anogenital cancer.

The chain's CDR3 is CASSLGTSVYEQYF. The CDR3 coding sequence is TGCGCCAGCAGCTTGGGGACTAGCGTCTACGAGCAGTACTTC. The chain links TRBV5-1 to TRBJ2-7; 9 nucleotides agree with TRBD2. V trimming: 0 bases; J trimming: 3 bases; junction bases outside the gene matches: 1. The germline CDR1 and CDR2 sequences are SGHRS and YFSETQ. The CDR3 sequence is 14 residues long.